These T cell receptor beta chains were read from a single sample in a study of blood T cell repertoires in COVID-19. TCRdb's table, derived via immunoSEQ multiplex PCR, lists solely in-frame clones and lacks some. The sample holds about 130,000 clones, around 85% seen once. Specimen: peripheral blood. The receptors were gathered from a woman aged 80 or over with COVID-19, enrolled during active disease. Both conserved end residues are part of each CDR3. A D gene is named only where the DNA matches it firmly. Rows may omit the clone size; those that give it use once, few, many or a size class.

d_gene,j_gene,v_gene,abundance,CDR3aa,CDR3nt
-,TRBJ2-7,TRBV7-3,-,CASSAGQYGAQYF,TGTGCCAGCAGCGCGGGACAGTATGGTGCGCAGTACTTC
-,TRBJ2-1,TRBV7-2,-,CASSLWGTHPYNEQFF,TGTGCCAGCAGCTTATGGGGGACTCATCCTTACAATGAGCAGTTCTTC
-,TRBJ1-5,TRBV27,-,CASRRDSYSNQPQHF,TGTGCCAGCAGACGAGACAGCTATAGCAATCAGCCCCAGCATTTT
-,TRBJ1-5,TRBV7-2,-,CASSLMKSQPQHF,TGTGCCAGCAGCCTAATGAAAAGCCAGCCCCAGCATTTT
TRBD2,TRBJ2-1,TRBV6-2/TRBV6-3,-,CASSYTLASSSYNEQFF,TGTGCCAGCAGTTACACACTAGCGTCGAGCTCCTACAATGAGCAGTTCTTC
-,TRBJ1-6,TRBV3-1/TRBV3-2,-,CASSQGQDNSPLHF,TGTGCCAGCAGCCAAGGGCAGGATAATTCACCCCTCCACTTT
TRBD2,TRBJ2-2,TRBV18,-,CASSPTGTSYGGELFF,TGTGCCAGCTCACCTACCGGGACTAGCTATGGCGGGGAGCTGTTTTTT
TRBD1,TRBJ2-1,TRBV11-1,once,CASSLTTDRAEQFF,TGTGCCAGCAGTTTAACGACGGACAGGGCGGAGCAGTTCTTC
TRBD2,TRBJ2-7,TRBV29-1,-,CSVRIGLVGSYEQYF,TGCAGCGTTCGAATCGGACTAGTTGGATCCTACGAGCAGTACTTC
TRBD1,TRBJ1-1,TRBV28,-,CASSLGQPATEAFF,TGTGCCAGCAGCTTGGGACAGCCGGCCACTGAAGCTTTCTTT
-,TRBJ2-5,TRBV4-1,once,CASSQDVTQETQYF,TGCGCCAGCAGCCAAGATGTCACTCAAGAGACCCAGTACTTC
-,TRBJ1-1,TRBV19,-,CASSSGRAMNTEAFF,TGTGCCAGTAGTTCGGGGAGGGCTATGAACACTGAAGCTTTCTTT
TRBD1,TRBJ2-3,TRBV9,-,CASSVVDRVVTDTQYF,TGTGCCAGCAGCGTCGTCGACAGGGTAGTCACAGATACGCAGTATTTT
-,TRBJ2-7,TRBV6-6,-,CATSDTKNEQYF,TGTGCCACCTCGGACACCAAAAACGAGCAGTACTTC
-,TRBJ2-3,TRBV19,-,CASSISSTGVRTDTQYF,TGTGCCAGTAGTATCTCCTCTACGGGAGTAAGGACAGATACGCAGTATTTT
-,TRBJ2-1,TRBV4-2,-,CASSHLGHSQSSYNEQFF,TGTGCCAGCAGCCATCTTGGACATTCCCAATCCTCCTACAATGAGCAGTTCTTC
-,TRBJ1-6,TRBV10-3,-,CAISESGVGNSPLHF,TGTGCCATCAGTGAGTCAGGGGTTGGCAATTCACCCCTCCACTTT
TRBD1,TRBJ2-5,TRBV29-1,-,CSVLRTGETQYF,TGCAGCGTCCTCAGGACAGGGGAGACCCAGTACTTC
TRBD2,TRBJ2-7,TRBV6-5,-,CAVGGEGSYEQYF,TGTGCAGTGGGGGGGGAAGGATCCTACGAGCAGTACTTC
TRBD1,TRBJ2-5,TRBV28,-,CASSRDRGQTQYF,TGTGCCAGCAGTCGGGACAGGGGACAGACCCAGTACTTC
TRBD2,TRBJ2-5,TRBV15,-,CATSRDNIAGVGETQYF,TGTGCCACCAGCAGAGACAACATAGCGGGAGTGGGAGAGACCCAGTACTTC
TRBD1,TRBJ1-1,TRBV28,-,CASSPRGGRWLGAFF,TGTGCCAGCAGTCCAAGAGGGGGCCGCTGGTTGGGAGCTTTCTTT
-,TRBJ2-1,TRBV7-8,-,CASSTPGSPNPTDEQFF,TGTGCCAGCAGCACGCCGGGGTCTCCTAACCCAACCGATGAGCAGTTCTTC
TRBD2,TRBJ2-3,TRBV29-1,-,CSVVGGLAGGSTDTQYF,TGCAGCGTTGTAGGGGGTCTAGCGGGAGGAAGCACAGATACGCAGTATTTT
-,TRBJ2-7,TRBV3-1/TRBV3-2,-,CASSQVSQGLYYEQYF,TGTGCCAGCAGCCAAGTGTCGCAGGGTTTATACTACGAGCAGTACTTC
TRBD2,TRBJ2-3,TRBV27,few,CASHGTSGLTDTQYF,TGTGCCAGCCACGGGACTAGCGGGCTCACAGATACGCAGTATTTT
TRBD2,TRBJ2-1,TRBV11-1,-,CASILGGTSNEQFF,TGTGCCAGCATCCTAGGGGGGACTAGTAATGAGCAGTTCTTC
-,TRBJ2-5,TRBV15,-,CATSRARQEETQYF,TGTGCCACCAGCAGAGCTCGACAGGAGGAGACCCAGTACTTC
-,TRBJ2-1,TRBV29-1,-,CSVRSGSGVVPNEQFF,TGCAGCGTTAGGTCAGGGTCGGGAGTGGTCCCCAATGAGCAGTTCTTC
-,TRBJ1-4,TRBV5-1,-,CASSLQSQGRGEKLFF,TGCGCCAGCAGCTTGCAGTCTCAGGGGCGCGGTGAAAAACTGTTTTTT
TRBD1,TRBJ1-5,TRBV18,few,CASSSDRDQPQHF,TGTGCCAGCTCATCCGACAGGGATCAGCCCCAGCATTTT
-,TRBJ2-5,TRBV4-1,-,CASSQVRGETQYF,TGCGCCAGCAGCCAAGTAAGGGGGGAGACCCAGTACTTC
TRBD1,TRBJ2-1,TRBV6-5,-,CASSSSGQGINEQFF,TGTGCCAGCAGCTCATCGGGACAGGGGATCAATGAGCAGTTCTTC
TRBD2,TRBJ2-5,TRBV4-3,-,CASSQELAGGKETQYF,TGCGCCAGCAGCCAAGAACTAGCGGGAGGTAAAGAGACCCAGTACTTC
-,TRBJ1-6,TRBV7-2,-,CASRRTANSYNSPLHF,TGTGCCAGCAGACGGACAGCAAACTCCTATAATTCACCCCTCCACTTT
TRBD2,TRBJ2-7,TRBV4-1,-,CASSQLAANSYEQYF,TGCGCCAGCAGCCAACTAGCGGCGAACTCCTACGAGCAGTACTTC
TRBD1,TRBJ1-4,TRBV11-2,-,CASSLSTGANEKLFF,TGTGCCAGCAGCTTATCGACAGGGGCGAATGAAAAACTGTTTTTT
-,TRBJ1-1,TRBV5-1,-,CASSILRNTEAFF,TGCGCCAGCAGCATCCTGCGAAACACTGAAGCTTTCTTT
-,TRBJ1-1,TRBV3-1/TRBV3-2,-,CASSQDKPSEAFF,TGTGCCAGCAGCCAAGACAAGCCGAGCGAAGCTTTCTTT
-,TRBJ1-6,TRBV19,-,CASRVGGNSPLHF,TGTGCCAGTAGGGTGGGGGGGAATTCACCCCTCCACTTT
-,TRBJ1-6,TRBV19,-,CASSPPNSPLHF,TGTGCCAGTAGTCCTCCGAATTCACCCCTCCACTTT
TRBD2,TRBJ2-1,TRBV4-2,-,CASSQRTSQYNEQFF,TGTGCCAGCAGCCAGAGGACTAGTCAGTACAATGAGCAGTTCTTC